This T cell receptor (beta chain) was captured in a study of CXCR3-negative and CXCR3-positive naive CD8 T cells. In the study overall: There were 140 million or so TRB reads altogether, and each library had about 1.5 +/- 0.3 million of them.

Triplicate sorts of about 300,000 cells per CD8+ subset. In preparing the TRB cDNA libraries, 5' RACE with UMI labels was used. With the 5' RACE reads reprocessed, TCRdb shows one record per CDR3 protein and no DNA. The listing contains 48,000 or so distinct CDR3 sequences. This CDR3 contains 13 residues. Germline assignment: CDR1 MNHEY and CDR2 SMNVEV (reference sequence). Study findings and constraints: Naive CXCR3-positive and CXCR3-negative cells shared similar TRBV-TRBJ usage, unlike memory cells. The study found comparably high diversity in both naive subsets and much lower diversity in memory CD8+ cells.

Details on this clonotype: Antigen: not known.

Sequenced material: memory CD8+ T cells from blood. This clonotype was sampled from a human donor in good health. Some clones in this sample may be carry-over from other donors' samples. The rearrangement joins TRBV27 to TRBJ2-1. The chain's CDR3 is CASSLSSNNEQFF.